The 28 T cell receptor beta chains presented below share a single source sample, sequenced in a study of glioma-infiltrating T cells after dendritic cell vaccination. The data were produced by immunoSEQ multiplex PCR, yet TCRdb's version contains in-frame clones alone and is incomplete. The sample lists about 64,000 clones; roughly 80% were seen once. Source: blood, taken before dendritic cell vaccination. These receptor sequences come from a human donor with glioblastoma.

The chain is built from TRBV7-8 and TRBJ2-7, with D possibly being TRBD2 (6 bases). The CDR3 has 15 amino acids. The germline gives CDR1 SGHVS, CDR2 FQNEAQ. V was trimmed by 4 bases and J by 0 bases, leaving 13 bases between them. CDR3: CASSSAGGVSYEQYF. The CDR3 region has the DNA TGTGCCAGCAGCTCCGCCGGGGGAGTCTCCTACGAGCAGTACTTC. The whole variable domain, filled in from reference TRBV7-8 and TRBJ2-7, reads GAGVSQSPRYKVAKRGQDVALRCDPISGHVSLFWYQQALGQGPEFLTYFQNEAQLDKSGLPSDRFFAERPEGSVSTLKIQRTQQEDSAVYLCASSSAGGVSYEQYFGPGTRLTVT.

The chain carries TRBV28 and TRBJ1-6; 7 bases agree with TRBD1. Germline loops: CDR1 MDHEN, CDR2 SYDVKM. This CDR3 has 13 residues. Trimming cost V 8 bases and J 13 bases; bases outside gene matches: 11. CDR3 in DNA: TGTGCCAGCGGCCCGGGACAGAGCGCGCCCCTCCACTTT. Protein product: CASGPGQSAPLHF.

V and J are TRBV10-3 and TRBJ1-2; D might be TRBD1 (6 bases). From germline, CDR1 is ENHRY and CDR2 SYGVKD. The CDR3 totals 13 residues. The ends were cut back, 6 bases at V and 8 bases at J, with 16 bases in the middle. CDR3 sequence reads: CAIRGQLVWGYTF. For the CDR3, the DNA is TGTGCCATCAGAGGACAGCTCGTCTGGGGCTACACCTTC.

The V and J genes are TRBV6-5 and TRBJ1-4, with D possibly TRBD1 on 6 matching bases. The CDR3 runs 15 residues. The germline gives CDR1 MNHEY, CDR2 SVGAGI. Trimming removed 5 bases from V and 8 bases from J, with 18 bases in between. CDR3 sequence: CASSSSQGPGEKLFF. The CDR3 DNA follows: TGTGCCAGCAGTAGTTCTCAGGGGCCGGGGGAAAAACTGTTTTTT.

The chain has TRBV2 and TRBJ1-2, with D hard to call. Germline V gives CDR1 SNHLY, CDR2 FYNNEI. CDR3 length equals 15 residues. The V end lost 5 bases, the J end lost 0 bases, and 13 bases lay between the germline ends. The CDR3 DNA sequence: TGTGCCAGCAGTCTGGCGCGGAAAGCTAACTATGGCTACACCTTC. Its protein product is CASSLARKANYGYTF.

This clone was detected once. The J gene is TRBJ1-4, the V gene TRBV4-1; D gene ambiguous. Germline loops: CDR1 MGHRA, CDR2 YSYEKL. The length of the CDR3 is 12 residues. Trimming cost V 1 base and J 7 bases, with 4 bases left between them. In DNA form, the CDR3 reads TGCGCCAGCAGCCAAGGCGGTGAAAAACTGTTTTTT. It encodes CASSQGGEKLFF.

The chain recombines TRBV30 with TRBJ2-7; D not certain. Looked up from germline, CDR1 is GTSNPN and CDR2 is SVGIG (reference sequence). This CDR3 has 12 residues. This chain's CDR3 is CARGSSSYEQYF. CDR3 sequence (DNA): TGTGCAAGAGGTTCCTCCTCCTACGAGCAGTACTTC. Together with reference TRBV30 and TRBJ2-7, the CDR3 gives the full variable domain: SQTIHQWPATLVQPVGSPLSLECTVEGTSNPNLYWYRQAAGRGLQLLFYSVGIGQISSEVPQNLSASRPQDRQFILSSKKLLLSDSGFYLCARGSSSYEQYFGPGTRLTVT.

CDR3 loop: CASSPGGAKNIQYF. The CDR3 DNA is TGTGCCAGCTCACCGGGGGGGGCCAAAAACATTCAGTACTTC. V gene TRBV18 combines with J gene TRBJ2-4, with 7 bases lining up with TRBD2. The CDR3 totals 14 residues. The V gene end was trimmed by 3 bases and the J gene end by 1 base; junction bases not matched to a gene: 0. The germline CDR1 and CDR2 sequences are KGHSH and LQKENI.

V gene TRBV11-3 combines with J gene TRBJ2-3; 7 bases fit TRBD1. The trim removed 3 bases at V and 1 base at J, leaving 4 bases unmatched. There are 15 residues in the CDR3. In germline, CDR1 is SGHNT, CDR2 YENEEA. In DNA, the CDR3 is TGTGCCAGCAGCTTGGGGACAGCCCGCACAGATACGCAGTATTTT. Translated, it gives CASSLGTARTDTQYF. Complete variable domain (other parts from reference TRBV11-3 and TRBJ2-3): EAGVVQSPRYKIIEKKQPVAFWCNPISGHNTLYWYLQNLGQGPELLIRYENEEAVDDSQLPKDRFSAERLKGVDSTLKIQPAELGDSAVYLCASSLGTARTDTQYFGPGTRLTVL.

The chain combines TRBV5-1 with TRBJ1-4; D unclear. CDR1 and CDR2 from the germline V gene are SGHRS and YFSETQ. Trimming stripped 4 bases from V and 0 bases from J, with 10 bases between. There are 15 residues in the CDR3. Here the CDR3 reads CASSPRSATNEKLFF. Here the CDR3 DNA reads TGCGCCAGCAGCCCACGCAGTGCAACTAATGAAAAACTGTTTTTT. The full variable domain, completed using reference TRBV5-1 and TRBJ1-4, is KAGVTQTPRYLIKTRGQQVTLSCSPISGHRSVSWYQQTPGQGLQFLFEYFSETQRNKGNFPGRFSGRQFSNSRSEMNVSTLELGDSALYLCASSPRSATNEKLFFGSGTQLSVL.

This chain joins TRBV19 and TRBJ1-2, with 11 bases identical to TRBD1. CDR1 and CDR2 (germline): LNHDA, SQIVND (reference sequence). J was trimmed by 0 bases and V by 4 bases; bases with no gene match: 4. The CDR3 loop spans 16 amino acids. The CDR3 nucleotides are TGTGCCAGTAGTAGGACAGGGGGCCGAGCTAACTATGGCTACACCTTC. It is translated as CASSRTGGRANYGYTF. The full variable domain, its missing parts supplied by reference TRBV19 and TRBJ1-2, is DGGITQSPKYLFRKEGQNVTLSCEQNLNHDAMYWYRQDPGQGLRLIYYSQIVNDFQKGDIAEGYSVSREKKESFPLTVTSAQKNPTAFYLCASSRTGGRANYGYTFGSGTRLTVV.

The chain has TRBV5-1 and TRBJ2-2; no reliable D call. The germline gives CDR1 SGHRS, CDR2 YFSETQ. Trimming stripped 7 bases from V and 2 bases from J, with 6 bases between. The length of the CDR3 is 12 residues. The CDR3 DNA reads TGCGCCAGCCGTTCCAACACCGGGGAGCTGTTTTTT. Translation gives CASRSNTGELFF.

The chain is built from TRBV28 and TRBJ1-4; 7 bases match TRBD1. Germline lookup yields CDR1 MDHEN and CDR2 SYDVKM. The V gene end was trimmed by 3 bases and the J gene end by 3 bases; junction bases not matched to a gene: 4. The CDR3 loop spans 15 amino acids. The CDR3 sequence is CASSFRQGANEKLFF. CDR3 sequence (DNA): TGTGCCAGCAGTTTTAGGCAGGGGGCTAATGAAAAACTGTTTTTT. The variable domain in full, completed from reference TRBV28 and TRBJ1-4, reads DVKVTQSSRYLVKRTGEKVFLECVQDMDHENMFWYRQDPGLGLRLIYFSYDVKMKEKGDIPEGYSVSREKKERFSLILESASTNQTSMYLCASSFRQGANEKLFFGSGTQLSVL.

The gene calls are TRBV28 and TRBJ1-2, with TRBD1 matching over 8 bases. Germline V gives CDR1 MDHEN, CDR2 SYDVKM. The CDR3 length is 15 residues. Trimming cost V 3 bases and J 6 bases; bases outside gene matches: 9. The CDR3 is CASSFPLDRVDGYTF. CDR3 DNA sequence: TGTGCCAGCAGTTTCCCCTTGGACAGGGTTGATGGCTACACCTTC.

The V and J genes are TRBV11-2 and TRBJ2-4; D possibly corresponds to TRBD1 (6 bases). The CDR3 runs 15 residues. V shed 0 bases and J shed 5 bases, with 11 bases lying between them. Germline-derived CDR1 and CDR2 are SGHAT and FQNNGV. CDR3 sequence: CASSLDPAGENIQYF. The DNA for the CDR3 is TGTGCCAGCAGCTTAGATCCAGCAGGGGAAAACATTCAGTACTTC.

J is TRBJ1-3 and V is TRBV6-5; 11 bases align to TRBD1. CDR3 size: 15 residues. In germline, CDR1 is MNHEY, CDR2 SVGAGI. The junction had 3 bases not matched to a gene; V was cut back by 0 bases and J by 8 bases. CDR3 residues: CASSYSKDRGHTIYF. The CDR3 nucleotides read TGTGCCAGCAGTTACTCGAAGGACAGGGGGCACACCATATATTTT.

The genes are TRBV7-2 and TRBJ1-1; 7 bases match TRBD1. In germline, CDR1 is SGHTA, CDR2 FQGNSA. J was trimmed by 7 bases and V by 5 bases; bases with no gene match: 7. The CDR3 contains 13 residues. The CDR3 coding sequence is TGTGCCAGCAGCCGCGACAGGGTTGGTGAAGCTTTCTTT. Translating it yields CASSRDRVGEAFF.

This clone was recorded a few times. As DNA, the CDR3 is TGTGCCAGTCGAAAATGGACAGGGAACACCGGGGAGCTGTTTTTT. Its translation: CASRKWTGNTGELFF. V is TRBV19 and J is TRBJ2-2; the match to TRBD1 covers 7 bases. With 8 bases clipped from V and 1 base from J, the junction kept 7 bases outside the gene matches. The CDR3 runs 15 residues. CDR1 LNHDA and CDR2 SQIVND come from the germline V gene (reference sequence).

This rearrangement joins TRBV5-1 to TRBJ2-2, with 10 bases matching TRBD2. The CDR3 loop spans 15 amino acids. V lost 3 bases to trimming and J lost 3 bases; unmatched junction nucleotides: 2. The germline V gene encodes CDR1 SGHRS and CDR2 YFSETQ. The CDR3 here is CASSSSGGDTGELFF. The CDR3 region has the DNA TGCGCCAGCAGCTCTAGCGGGGGCGACACCGGGGAGCTGTTTTTT.

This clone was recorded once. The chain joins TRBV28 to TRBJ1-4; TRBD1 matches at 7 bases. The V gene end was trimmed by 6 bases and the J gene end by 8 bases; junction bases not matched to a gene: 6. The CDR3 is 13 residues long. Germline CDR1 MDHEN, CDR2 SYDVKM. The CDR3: CASSTQGLEKLFF. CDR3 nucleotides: TGTGCCAGCAGCACACAGGGGCTCGAAAAACTGTTTTTT. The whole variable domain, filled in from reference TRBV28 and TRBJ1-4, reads DVKVTQSSRYLVKRTGEKVFLECVQDMDHENMFWYRQDPGLGLRLIYFSYDVKMKEKGDIPEGYSVSREKKERFSLILESASTNQTSMYLCASSTQGLEKLFFGSGTQLSVL.

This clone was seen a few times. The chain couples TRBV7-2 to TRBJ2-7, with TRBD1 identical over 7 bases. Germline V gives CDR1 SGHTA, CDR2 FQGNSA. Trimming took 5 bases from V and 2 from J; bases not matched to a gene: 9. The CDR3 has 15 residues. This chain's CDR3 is CASSPLRTGTYEQYF. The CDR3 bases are TGTGCCAGCAGCCCACTTAGGACAGGCACCTACGAGCAGTACTTC.

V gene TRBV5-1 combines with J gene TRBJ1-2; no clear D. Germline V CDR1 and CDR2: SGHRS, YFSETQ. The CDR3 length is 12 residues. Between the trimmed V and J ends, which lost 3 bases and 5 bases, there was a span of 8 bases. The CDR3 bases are TGCGCCAGCAGCTCCACCGGGTATGGCTACACCTTC. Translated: CASSSTGYGYTF.

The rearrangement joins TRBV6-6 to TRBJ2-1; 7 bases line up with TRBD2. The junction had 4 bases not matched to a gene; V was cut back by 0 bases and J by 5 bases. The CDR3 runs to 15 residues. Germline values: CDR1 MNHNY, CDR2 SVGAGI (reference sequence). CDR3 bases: TGTGCCAGCAGTTACTCGCGGGCGGGGGACAATGAGCAGTTCTTC. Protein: CASSYSRAGDNEQFF.

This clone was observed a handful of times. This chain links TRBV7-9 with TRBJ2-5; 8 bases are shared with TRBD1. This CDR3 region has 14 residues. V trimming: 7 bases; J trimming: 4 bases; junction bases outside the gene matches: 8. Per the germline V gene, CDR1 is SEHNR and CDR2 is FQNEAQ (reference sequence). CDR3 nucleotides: TGTGCCAGCACGGGACAGGCATTAACAGAGACCCAGTACTTC. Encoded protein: CASTGQALTETQYF.

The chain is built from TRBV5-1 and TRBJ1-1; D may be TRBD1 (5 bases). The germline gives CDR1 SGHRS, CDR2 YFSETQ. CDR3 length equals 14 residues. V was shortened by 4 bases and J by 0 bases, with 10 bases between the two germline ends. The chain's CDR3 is CASSLGQMNTEAFF. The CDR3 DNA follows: TGCGCCAGCAGCCTAGGACAAATGAACACTGAAGCTTTCTTT.

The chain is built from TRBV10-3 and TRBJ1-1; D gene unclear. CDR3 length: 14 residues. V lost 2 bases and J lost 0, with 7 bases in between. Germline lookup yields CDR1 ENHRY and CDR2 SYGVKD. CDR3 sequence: CAISEPAVNTEAFF. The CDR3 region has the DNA TGTGCCATCAGTGAGCCAGCGGTGAACACTGAAGCTTTCTTT.

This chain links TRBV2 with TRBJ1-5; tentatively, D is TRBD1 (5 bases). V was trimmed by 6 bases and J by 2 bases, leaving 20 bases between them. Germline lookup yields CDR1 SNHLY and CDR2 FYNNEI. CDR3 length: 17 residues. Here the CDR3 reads CASRERAGQVGNQPQHF. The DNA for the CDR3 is TGTGCCAGCAGGGAGCGGGCAGGGCAGGTTGGCAATCAGCCCCAGCATTTT.

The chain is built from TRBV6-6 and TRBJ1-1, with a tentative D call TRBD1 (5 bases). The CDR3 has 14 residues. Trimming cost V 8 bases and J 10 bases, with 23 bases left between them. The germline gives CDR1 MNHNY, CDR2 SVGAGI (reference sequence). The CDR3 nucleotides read TGTGCCAGCTGTTGGAGCGCGGGGCCCTTGATAGCTTTCTTT. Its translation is CASCWSAGPLIAFF.